Relative to its sample, the clone carrying this T cell receptor (beta chain) is medium-sized. Its antigen is undetermined. The CDR3 has 16 residues. Between the trimmed V and J ends, which lost 5 bases and 3 bases, there was a span of 20 bases. Study-level findings and limits: Whole repertoires were not studied in the larger cohort, only one V-J beta rearrangement.

Semi-nested PCR with Nested Universal Primer A followed constant-region reverse priming of full-length variable regions. TCRdb re-called the 5' RACE reads through MiXCR, storing one row per CDR3 protein. The data hold approximately 29,000 distinct CDR3 sequences, with about 28% observed a single time. The sequencing sample was made of naive CD4+ T cells sorted from a lymph node. The subset denotes: naive CD4+ T cells, CD4+CD45RA+CD25-. The rearrangement joins TRBV12-3 or TRBV12-4 to TRBJ2-7, with D tentatively TRBD1 (5 bases). The origin of this receptor is a female donor with breast cancer. CDR3 loop: CASSPYKNPRDYEQYF. The DNA for the CDR3 is TGTGCCAGCAGTCCCTATAAGAACCCCAGGGACTACGAGCAGTACTTC.